The rows below give T cell receptor beta chains drawn from one sample of a study of identifying expanded T cells in peripheral blood. Generated by immunoSEQ multiplex PCR, the TCRdb table keeps only in-frame clones and is missing some. The data contain about 100,000 clones, 75% to 90% of them singletons. The material sequenced was blood. Source of these receptors: a person between 18 and 70 years old in good health. Both conserved end residues are part of each CDR3. Fields, in order: D gene, clone size, V gene, J gene, CDR3 DNA, CDR3 protein. The D gene is left open where the match is weak. The listing skips clone size in some rows; elsewhere it reads once, few, many or a size class.

NA	NA	TRBV7-2	TRBJ1-2	TGTGCCAGCAGATGGGGGGATGGCTACACCTTC	CASRWGDGYTF
NA	NA	TRBV2	TRBJ1-2	TGTGCCAGCAGAAAGTGGACATATGGTTACTATGGCTACACCTTC	CASRKWTYGYYGYTF
NA	NA	TRBV4-1	TRBJ1-4	TGCGCCAGCAGCCAAGAACGAGGGGTGGACGAAAAACTGTTTTTT	CASSQERGVDEKLFF
NA	medium-sized	TRBV25-1	TRBJ1-1	TGTGCCAGCAGTGAGACCGCGGAGGGGGACACTGAAGCTTTCTTT	CASSETAEGDTEAFF
NA	NA	TRBV9	TRBJ2-2	TGTGCCAGCAGCGTAGGGTCCACCGGGGAGCTGTTTTTT	CASSVGSTGELFF
TRBD1	NA	TRBV15	TRBJ2-1	TGTGCCACCAGCAGTCCCGGGACAGGGCTCGTTAATGAGCAGTTCTTC	CATSSPGTGLVNEQFF
TRBD2	NA	TRBV4-1	TRBJ2-1	TGCGCCAGCAGCCAGCACACTAGCGGGGGTTTAGGCAACAATGAGCAGTTCTTC	CASSQHTSGGLGNNEQFF
NA	NA	TRBV5-1	TRBJ1-4	TGCGCCAGCAGTCCTTTGTCAGGGACGGGTGAAAAACTGTTTTTT	CASSPLSGTGEKLFF
NA	NA	TRBV6-5	TRBJ2-1	TGTGCCAGCAGTTACGGGGGGGCTAACAATGAGCAGTTCTTC	CASSYGGANNEQFF
NA	NA	TRBV4-1	TRBJ1-4	TGCGCCACCCGGGCAGGGCGTTCCACTAATGAAAAACTGTTTTTT	CATRAGRSTNEKLFF
TRBD1	NA	TRBV6-5	TRBJ1-2	TGTGCCAGCAGTTCCGCGGGACAGGGGGACTATGGCTACACCTTC	CASSSAGQGDYGYTF
NA	NA	TRBV9	TRBJ2-7	TGTGCCAGCAGCCCGCACAGGGAATCATACGAGCAGTACTTC	CASSPHRESYEQYF
NA	NA	TRBV7-2	TRBJ2-7	TGTGCCAGCAGCTTATTCGCAGGGCGGGACGAGCAGTACTTC	CASSLFAGRDEQYF
NA	NA	TRBV2	TRBJ2-7	TGTGCCAGCAGTGAGATGGGGGGGCCCTACGAGCAGTACTTC	CASSEMGGPYEQYF
NA	NA	TRBV4-1	TRBJ2-1	TGCGCCAGCAGCCAAGGGACTACCCTCTACAATGAGCAGTTCTTC	CASSQGTTLYNEQFF
TRBD1	NA	TRBV4-1	TRBJ2-5	TGCGCCAGCAGCCAAGAACCCGGACAGGTATTCTCAGAGACCCAGTACTTC	CASSQEPGQVFSETQYF
NA	NA	TRBV2	TRBJ2-3	TGTGCCAGCAGGGCCGCAGATACGCAGTATTTT	CASRAADTQYF
TRBD1	NA	TRBV6-5	TRBJ2-7	TGTGCCAGCAGTTCGACAGGGGGGGCTAGCTACGAGCAGTACTTC	CASSSTGGASYEQYF
NA	NA	TRBV7-9	TRBJ1-2	TGTGCCAGCAGCTTATGGCAGATAAACTATGGCTACACCTTC	CASSLWQINYGYTF
NA	NA	TRBV19	TRBJ1-5	TGTGCCAGTAGTACCGACCTTGACAGTGTTAGCAATCAGCCCCAGCATTTT	CASSTDLDSVSNQPQHF
NA	NA	TRBV30	TRBJ1-1	TGTGCCTGGAGTGTAACCGGGCGGGCTGGGGATATGGCTTTCTTT	CAWSVTGRAGDMAFF
TRBD1	NA	TRBV5-4	TRBJ1-6	TGTGCCAGCAGCCCGACAGGGTGGAATTCACCCCTCCACTTT	CASSPTGWNSPLHF
NA	NA	TRBV5-1	TRBJ2-7	TGCGCCAGCAGCCCTGGGGGGACGGTCAGCTCCTACGAGCAGTACTTC	CASSPGGTVSSYEQYF
NA	NA	TRBV19	TRBJ1-2	TGTGCCAGTAGTACTCAGACAGGAGGATATGGCTACACCTTC	CASSTQTGGYGYTF
TRBD2	NA	TRBV11-2	TRBJ2-3	TGTGCCAGCAGCTTAGCGACTAGCGTTCCCACAGATACGCAGTATTTT	CASSLATSVPTDTQYF
NA	NA	TRBV18	TRBJ2-7	TGTGCCAGCTCACCACGGAACAGCTTAAGCTCCTACGAGCAGTACTTC	CASSPRNSLSSYEQYF
NA	NA	TRBV5-1	TRBJ2-2	TGCGCCAGCTCTGAAAAAAACACCGGGGAGCTGTTTTTT	CASSEKNTGELFF
NA	few	TRBV18	TRBJ1-2	TGTGCCAGCTCACAGCTAGTTAACTATGGCTACACCTTC	CASSQLVNYGYTF
TRBD1	NA	TRBV9	TRBJ1-4	TGTGCCAGCAGCGGACAGGGTGTAAATGAAAAACTGTTTTTT	CASSGQGVNEKLFF
TRBD1	NA	TRBV19	TRBJ1-1	TGTGCCAGCAGCGACAGGGGACCGAACACTGAAGCTTTCTTT	CASSDRGPNTEAFF
TRBD1	NA	TRBV9	TRBJ2-5	TGTGCCAGCAGCGCCTCCGGGACAGTTTCCCAAGAGACCCAGTACTTC	CASSASGTVSQETQYF
NA	NA	TRBV7-9	TRBJ2-2	TGTGCCAGCAGCCGTGCCGGGACACAGAACACCGGGGAGCTGTTTTTT	CASSRAGTQNTGELFF
NA	NA	TRBV27	TRBJ2-7	TGTGCCAGCAAAAGGGTAAAGGACGGAACCTACGAGCAGTACTTC	CASKRVKDGTYEQYF
NA	NA	TRBV6-5	TRBJ2-1	TGTGCCAGCAGCGGGACAACCTACAATGAGCAGTTCTTC	CASSGTTYNEQFF
NA	NA	TRBV2	TRBJ2-5	TGTGCCAGCACCGGAGGGCAGGGAGCAGAGACCCAGTACTTC	CASTGGQGAETQYF
NA	NA	TRBV7-9	TRBJ2-7	TGTGCCAGCAGCCCCGTGGCTGAGCAGTACTTC	CASSPVAEQYF
TRBD2	NA	TRBV30	TRBJ2-2	TGTGCCTGGAGTCCGGGACTAGTTAGCACCGGGGAGCTGTTTTTT	CAWSPGLVSTGELFF
NA	NA	TRBV6-5	TRBJ1-2	TGTGCCAGCAGTGTCAACCCGGGCCAGAACTATGGCTACACCTTC	CASSVNPGQNYGYTF
NA	once	TRBV6-6	TRBJ2-7	TGTGCCAGCAGTTATTCTTTGCCTTACTACGAGCAGTACTTC	CASSYSLPYYEQYF
NA	once	TRBV30	TRBJ2-5	TGTGCCTGGAGCCAAGGGACCCAAGAGACCCAGTACTTC	CAWSQGTQETQYF
NA	NA	TRBV6-1	TRBJ1-4	TGTGCCAGCAGTGAAGGGGCAGGGAGTAATGAAAAACTGTTTTTT	CASSEGAGSNEKLFF
NA	once	TRBV7-3	TRBJ2-1	TGTGCCAGCAGCTCCGACAGGAATGAGCAGTTCTTC	CASSSDRNEQFF
NA	NA	TRBV5-4	TRBJ1-1	TGTGCCAGCAGCCCCCCGACAGTGAACACTGAAGCTTTCTTT	CASSPPTVNTEAFF
TRBD2	NA	TRBV7-7	TRBJ2-2	TGTGCCAGCAGCTTAGGGCTAGCGGCTAACACCGGGGAGCTGTTTTTT	CASSLGLAANTGELFF
NA	NA	TRBV19	TRBJ1-1	TGTGCCAGTAGTATTGTACACTCGAACACTGAAGCTTTCTTT	CASSIVHSNTEAFF
NA	NA	TRBV6-1	TRBJ1-1	TGTGCCAGCAGTGCCAGGAACACTGAAGCTTTCTTT	CASSARNTEAFF